This TCR beta chain was documented in a study of post-analysis software for immune sequencing data. Concerning this clonotype itself: What it recognizes is unknown.

Notes on the study in general: TRBV5-6, TRBV5-1 and TRBV20-1 belonged to a set of roughly five TRBV segments that were more frequent in patients than controls.

TCR beta cDNA libraries had unique molecular identifiers. TCRdb fed the PCR reads into MiXCR, producing one record per CDR3 protein. The sample contains 600,000 to 750,000 distinct CDR3 sequences, roughly three fifths of which appear only once. V lost 6 bases, J lost 0 bases, and 18 bases lay in between. The CDR3 covers 17 residues. CDR1 and CDR2 (germline): LGHNT, FRNRAP. Sequences were obtained from blood. The sequence came from a girl aged 2-10 years with multiple sclerosis. The gene calls are TRBV12-5 and TRBJ2-1; D not resolved. CDR3 DNA: TGTGCTAGTGGCCTCCCATATTTACGCATCTCCTACAATGAGCAGTTCTTC. It yields the protein CASGLPYLRISYNEQFF.